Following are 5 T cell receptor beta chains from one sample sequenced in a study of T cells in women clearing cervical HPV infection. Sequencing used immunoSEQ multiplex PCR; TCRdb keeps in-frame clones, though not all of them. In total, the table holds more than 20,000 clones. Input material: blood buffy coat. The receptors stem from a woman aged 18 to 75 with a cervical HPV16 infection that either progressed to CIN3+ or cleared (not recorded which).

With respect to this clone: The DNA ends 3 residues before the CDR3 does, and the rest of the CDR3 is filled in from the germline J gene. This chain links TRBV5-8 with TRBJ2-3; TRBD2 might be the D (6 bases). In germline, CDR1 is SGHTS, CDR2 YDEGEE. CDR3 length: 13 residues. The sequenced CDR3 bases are TGTGCCAGCAGCTTGTCCGGGGGTGGACCG. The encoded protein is CASSLSGGGP. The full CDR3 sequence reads CASSLSGGGPQYF.

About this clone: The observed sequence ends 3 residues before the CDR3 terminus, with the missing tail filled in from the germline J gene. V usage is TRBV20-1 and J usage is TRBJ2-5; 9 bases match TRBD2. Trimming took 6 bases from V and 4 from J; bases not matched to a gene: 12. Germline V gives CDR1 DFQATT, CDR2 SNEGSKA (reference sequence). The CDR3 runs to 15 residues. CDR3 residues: CSASTSGPTRETQYF. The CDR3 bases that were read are TGCAGTGCATCGACTAGCGGCCCTACCCGAGAGACC.

The CDR3 sequence is CSAVTGTSGRFSSYNEQFF. The part of the CDR3 DNA that was read is TGCAGTGCTGTGACCGGGACTAGCGGGAGGTTCAGCTCCTACAATGAG. The chain employs TRBV20-1 and TRBJ2-1; 15 bases fit TRBD2. The read finishes 3 residues shy of the CDR3 end, and the germline J gene is used to complete it. V lost 5 bases and J lost 0; bases outside the gene matches: 11. Germline assignment: CDR1 DFQATT and CDR2 SNEGSKA (reference sequence). This CDR3 spans 19 amino acids.

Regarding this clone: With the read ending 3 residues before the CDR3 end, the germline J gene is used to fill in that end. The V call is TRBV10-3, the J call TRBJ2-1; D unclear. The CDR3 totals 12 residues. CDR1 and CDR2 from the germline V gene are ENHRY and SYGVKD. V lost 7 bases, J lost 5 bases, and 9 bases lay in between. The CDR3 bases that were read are TGTGCCATCAAGGCCACTAACAATGAG. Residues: CAIKATNNE. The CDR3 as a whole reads CAIKATNNEQFF.

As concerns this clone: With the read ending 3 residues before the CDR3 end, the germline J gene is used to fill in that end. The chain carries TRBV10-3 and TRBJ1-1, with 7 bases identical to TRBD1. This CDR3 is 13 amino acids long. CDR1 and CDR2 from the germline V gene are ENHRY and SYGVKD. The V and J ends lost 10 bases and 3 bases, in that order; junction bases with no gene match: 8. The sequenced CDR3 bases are TGTGCCACCGACCATGGACAGGACACTGAA. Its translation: CATDHGQDTE. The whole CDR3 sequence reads CATDHGQDTEAFF.